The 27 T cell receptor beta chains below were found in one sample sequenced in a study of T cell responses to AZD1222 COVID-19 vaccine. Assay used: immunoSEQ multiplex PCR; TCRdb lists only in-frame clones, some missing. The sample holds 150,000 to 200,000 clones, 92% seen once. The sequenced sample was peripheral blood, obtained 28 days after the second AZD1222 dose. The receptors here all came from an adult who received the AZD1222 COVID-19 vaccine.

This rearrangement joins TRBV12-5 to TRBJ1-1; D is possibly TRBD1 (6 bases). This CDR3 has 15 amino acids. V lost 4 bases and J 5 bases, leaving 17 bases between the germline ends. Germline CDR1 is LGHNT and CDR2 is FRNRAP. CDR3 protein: CASGWGMGARTEAFF. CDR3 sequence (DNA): TGTGCTAGTGGTTGGGGAATGGGGGCGAGGACTGAAGCTTTCTTT.

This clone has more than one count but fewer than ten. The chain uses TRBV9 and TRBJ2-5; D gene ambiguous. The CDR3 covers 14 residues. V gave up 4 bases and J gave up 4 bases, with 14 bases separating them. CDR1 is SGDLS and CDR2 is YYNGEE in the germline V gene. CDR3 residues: CASSTGLIGETQYF. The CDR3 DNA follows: TGTGCCAGCAGCACTGGTCTCATCGGAGAGACCCAGTACTTC.

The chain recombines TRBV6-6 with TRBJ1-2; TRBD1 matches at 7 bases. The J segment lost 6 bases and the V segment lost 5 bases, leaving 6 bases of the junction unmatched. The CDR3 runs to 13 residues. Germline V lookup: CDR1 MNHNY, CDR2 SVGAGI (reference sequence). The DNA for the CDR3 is TGTGCCAGCAGTATACAGGGGTTAGATGGCTACACCTTC. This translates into CASSIQGLDGYTF.

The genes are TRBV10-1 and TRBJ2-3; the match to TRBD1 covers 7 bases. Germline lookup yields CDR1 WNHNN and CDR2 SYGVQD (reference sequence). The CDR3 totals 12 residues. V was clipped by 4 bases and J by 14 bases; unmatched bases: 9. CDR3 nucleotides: TGCGCCAGCAGTGGGGACAGAGAGTACGCGTATTTT. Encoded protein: CASSGDREYAYF.

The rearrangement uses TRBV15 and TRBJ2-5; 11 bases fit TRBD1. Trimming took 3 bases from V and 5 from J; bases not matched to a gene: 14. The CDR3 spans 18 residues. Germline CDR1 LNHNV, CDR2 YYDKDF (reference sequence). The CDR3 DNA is TGTGCCACCAGCAGCTGGACAGGGGGCCCGCGGGAAGGTGAGACCCAGTACTTC. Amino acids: CATSSWTGGPREGETQYF.

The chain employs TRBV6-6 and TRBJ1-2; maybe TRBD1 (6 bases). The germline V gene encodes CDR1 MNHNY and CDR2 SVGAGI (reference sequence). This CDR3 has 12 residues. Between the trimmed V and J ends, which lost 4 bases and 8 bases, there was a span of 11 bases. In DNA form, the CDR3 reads TGTGCCAGCAGTTTGACAGGAGAAGGCTACACCTTC. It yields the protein CASSLTGEGYTF.

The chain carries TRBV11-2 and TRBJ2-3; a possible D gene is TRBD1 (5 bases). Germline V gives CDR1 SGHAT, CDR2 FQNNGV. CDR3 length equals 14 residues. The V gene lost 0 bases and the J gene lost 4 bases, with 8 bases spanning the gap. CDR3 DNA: TGTGCCAGCAGCTTAGACCGACAGTCAGATACGCAGTATTTT. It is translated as CASSLDRQSDTQYF.

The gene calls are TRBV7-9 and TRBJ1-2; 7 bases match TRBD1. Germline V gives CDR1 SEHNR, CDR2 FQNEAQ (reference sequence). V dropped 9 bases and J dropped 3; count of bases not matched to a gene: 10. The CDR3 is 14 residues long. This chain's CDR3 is CASLQGGSDYGYTF. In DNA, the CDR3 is TGTGCCAGTCTCCAGGGGGGGTCGGACTATGGCTACACCTTC.

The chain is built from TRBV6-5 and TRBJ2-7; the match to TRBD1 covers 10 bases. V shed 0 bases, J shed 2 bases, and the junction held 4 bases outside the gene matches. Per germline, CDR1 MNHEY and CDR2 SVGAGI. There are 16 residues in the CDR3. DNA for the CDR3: TGTGCCAGCAGTTACTCGACAGGGGGCCCCACCTACGAGCAGTACTTC. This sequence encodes CASSYSTGGPTYEQYF.

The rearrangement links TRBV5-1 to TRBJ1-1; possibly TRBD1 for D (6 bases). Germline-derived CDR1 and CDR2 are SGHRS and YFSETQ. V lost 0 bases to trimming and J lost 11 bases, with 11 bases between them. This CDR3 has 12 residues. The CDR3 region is CASSLEGGTAFF. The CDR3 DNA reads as TGCGCCAGCAGCTTGGAGGGGGGTACGGCTTTCTTT. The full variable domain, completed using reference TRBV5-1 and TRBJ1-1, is KAGVTQTPRYLIKTRGQQVTLSCSPISGHRSVSWYQQTPGQGLQFLFEYFSETQRNKGNFPGRFSGRQFSNSRSEMNVSTLELGDSALYLCASSLEGGTAFFGQGTRLTVV.

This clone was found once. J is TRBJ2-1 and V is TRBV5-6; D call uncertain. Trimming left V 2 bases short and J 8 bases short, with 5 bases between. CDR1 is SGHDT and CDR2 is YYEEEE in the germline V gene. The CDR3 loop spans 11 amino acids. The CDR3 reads CASSLEYEQFF. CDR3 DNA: TGTGCCAGCAGCTTAGAATATGAGCAGTTCTTC.

The CDR3 spells CASSLGHLSYNEQFF. The CDR3 DNA reads as TGTGCCAGCAGCCTGGGACACTTGTCTTACAATGAGCAGTTCTTC. This rearrangement joins TRBV7-6 to TRBJ2-1; the D gene is possibly TRBD1 (6 bases). Germline V gene sequence: CDR1 SGHVS, CDR2 FNYEAQ. The CDR3 contains 15 residues. Trimming left V 5 bases short and J 4 bases short, with 15 bases between.

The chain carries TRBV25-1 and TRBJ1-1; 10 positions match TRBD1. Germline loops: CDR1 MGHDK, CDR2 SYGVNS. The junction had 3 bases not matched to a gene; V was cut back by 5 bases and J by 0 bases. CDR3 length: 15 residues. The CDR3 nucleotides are TGTGCCAGCAGTATCGGGACAGGGGTGAACACTGAAGCTTTCTTT. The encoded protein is CASSIGTGVNTEAFF. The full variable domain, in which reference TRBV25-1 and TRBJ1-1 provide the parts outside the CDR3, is EADIYQTPRYLVIGTGKKITLECSQTMGHDKMYWYQQDPGMELHLIHYSYGVNSTEKGDLSSESTVSRIRTEHFPLTLESARPSHTSQYLCASSIGTGVNTEAFFGQGTRLTVV.

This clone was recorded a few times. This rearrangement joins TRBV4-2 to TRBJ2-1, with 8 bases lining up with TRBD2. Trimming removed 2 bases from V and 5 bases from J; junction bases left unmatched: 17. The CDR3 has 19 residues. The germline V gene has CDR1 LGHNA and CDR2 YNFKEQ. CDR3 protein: CASSQKPQRSGGINNEQFF. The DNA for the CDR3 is TGTGCCAGCAGCCAAAAACCCCAAAGGAGCGGGGGTATTAACAATGAGCAGTTCTTC.

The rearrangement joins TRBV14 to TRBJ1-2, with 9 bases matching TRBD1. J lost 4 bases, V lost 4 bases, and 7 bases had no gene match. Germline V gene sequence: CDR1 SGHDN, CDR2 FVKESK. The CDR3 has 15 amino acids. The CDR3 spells CASSPYGTGIYGYTF. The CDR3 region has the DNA TGTGCCAGCAGCCCCTACGGGACAGGGATCTATGGCTACACCTTC.

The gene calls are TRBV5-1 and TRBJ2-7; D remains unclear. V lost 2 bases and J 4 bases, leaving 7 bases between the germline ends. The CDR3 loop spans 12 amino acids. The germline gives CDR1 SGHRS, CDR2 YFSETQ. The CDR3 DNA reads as TGCGCCAGCAGCTTAACAACTTACGAGCAGTACTTC. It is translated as CASSLTTYEQYF. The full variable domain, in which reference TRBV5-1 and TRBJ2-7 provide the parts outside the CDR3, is KAGVTQTPRYLIKTRGQQVTLSCSPISGHRSVSWYQQTPGQGLQFLFEYFSETQRNKGNFPGRFSGRQFSNSRSEMNVSTLELGDSALYLCASSLTTYEQYFGPGTRLTVT.

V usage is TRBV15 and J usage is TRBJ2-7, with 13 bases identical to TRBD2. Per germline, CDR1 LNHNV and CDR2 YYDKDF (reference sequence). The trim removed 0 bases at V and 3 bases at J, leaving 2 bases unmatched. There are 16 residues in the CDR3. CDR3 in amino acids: CATSRERTSGGYEQYF. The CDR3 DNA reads TGTGCCACCAGCAGAGAAAGGACTAGCGGGGGCTACGAGCAGTACTTC.

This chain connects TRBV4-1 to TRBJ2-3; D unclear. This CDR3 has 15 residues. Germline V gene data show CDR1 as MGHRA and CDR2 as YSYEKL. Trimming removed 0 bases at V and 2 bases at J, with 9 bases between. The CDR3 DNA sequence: TGCGCCAGCAGCCAAGATGTCCAGCCCACAGATACGCAGTATTTT. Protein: CASSQDVQPTDTQYF.

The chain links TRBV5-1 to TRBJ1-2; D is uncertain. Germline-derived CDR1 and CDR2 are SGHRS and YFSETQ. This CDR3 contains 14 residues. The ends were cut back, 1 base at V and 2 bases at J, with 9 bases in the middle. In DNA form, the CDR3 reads TGCGCCAGCAGCTTGATGGCGGCGAACTATGGCTACACCTTC. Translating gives CASSLMAANYGYTF.

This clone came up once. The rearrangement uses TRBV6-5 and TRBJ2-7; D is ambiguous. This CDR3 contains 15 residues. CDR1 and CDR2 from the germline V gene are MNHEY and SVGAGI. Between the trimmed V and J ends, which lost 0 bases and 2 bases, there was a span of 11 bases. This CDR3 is CASSYSRAQAYEQYF. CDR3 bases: TGTGCCAGCAGTTACTCGAGAGCGCAAGCCTACGAGCAGTACTTC.

CDR3: CASSEQGGGNTIYF. Here the CDR3 DNA reads TGTGCCAGCAGTGAACAGGGTGGTGGAAACACCATATATTTT. The chain employs TRBV6-1 and TRBJ1-3, with D perhaps TRBD1 (5 bases). V shed 2 bases and J shed 3 bases, with 8 bases lying between them. Germline loops: CDR1 MNHNS, CDR2 SASEGT. The CDR3 extends over 14 amino acids.

As DNA, the CDR3 is TGTGCCTCTAGGGGGGCCGGTGAAGCTTTCTTT. Translated: CASRGAGEAFF. This chain joins TRBV10-3 and TRBJ1-1; D might be TRBD1 (6 bases). The germline CDR1 and CDR2 sequences are ENHRY and SYGVKD. The length of the CDR3 is 11 residues. With 11 bases removed from V and 7 bases from J, the gap between germline ends came to 14 bases.

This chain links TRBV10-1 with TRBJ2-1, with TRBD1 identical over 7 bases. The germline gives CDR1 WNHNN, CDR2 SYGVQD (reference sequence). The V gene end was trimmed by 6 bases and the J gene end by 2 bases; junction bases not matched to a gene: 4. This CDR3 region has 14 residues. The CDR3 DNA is TGCGCCAGCAGCACCGGGACAGCCTACAATGAGCAGTTCTTC. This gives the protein CASSTGTAYNEQFF.

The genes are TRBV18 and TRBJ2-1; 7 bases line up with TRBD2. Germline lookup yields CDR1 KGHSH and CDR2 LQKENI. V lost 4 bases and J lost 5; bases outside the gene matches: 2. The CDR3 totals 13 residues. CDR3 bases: TGTGCCAGCTCACGGACTAGTAACAATGAGCAGTTCTTC. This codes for CASSRTSNNEQFF.

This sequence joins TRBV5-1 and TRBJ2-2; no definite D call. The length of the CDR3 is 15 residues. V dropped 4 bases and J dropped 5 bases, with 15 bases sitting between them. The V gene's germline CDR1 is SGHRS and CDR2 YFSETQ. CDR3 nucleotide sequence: TGCGCCAGCAGCACGGACGGGCAGTATACCGGGGAGCTGTTTTTT. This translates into CASSTDGQYTGELFF.

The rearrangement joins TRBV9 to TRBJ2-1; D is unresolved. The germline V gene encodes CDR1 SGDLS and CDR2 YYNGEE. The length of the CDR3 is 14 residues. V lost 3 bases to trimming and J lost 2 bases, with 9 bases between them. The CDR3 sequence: CASSAGAPYNEQFF. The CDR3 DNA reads TGTGCCAGCAGCGCAGGAGCTCCCTACAATGAGCAGTTCTTC.

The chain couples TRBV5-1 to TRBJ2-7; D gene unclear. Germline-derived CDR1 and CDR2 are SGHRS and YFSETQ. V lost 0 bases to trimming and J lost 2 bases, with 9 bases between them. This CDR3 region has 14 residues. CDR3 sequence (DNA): TGCGCCAGCAGCTTGGAGGCCTTAACCTACGAGCAGTACTTC. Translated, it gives CASSLEALTYEQYF. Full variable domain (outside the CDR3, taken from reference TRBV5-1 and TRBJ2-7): KAGVTQTPRYLIKTRGQQVTLSCSPISGHRSVSWYQQTPGQGLQFLFEYFSETQRNKGNFPGRFSGRQFSNSRSEMNVSTLELGDSALYLCASSLEALTYEQYFGPGTRLTVT.